Below, 31 T cell receptor beta chains from the same sample are listed, as sequenced in a study of T cells in Graves' hyperthyroidism and ophthalmopathy. Amplification targeted TCR beta CDR3 regions from RNA transcripts. TCR CDR3 underwent first-round RT-PCR with the HTBI primer set. MiXCR, applied by TCRdb to the multiplex PCR reads, yields one record per CDR3 protein. Here the sample spans about 400,000 distinct CDR3 sequences, about 14% being singletons. Sequenced: blood. The source of these receptors is a man in his forties or fifties with Graves' ophthalmopathy.

This clonotype was found many times. The V gene is TRBV18, the J gene TRBJ2-7, with 12 bases aligning to TRBD2. The CDR3 runs to 16 residues. The V segment lost 3 bases and the J segment 4 bases; nucleotides outside the gene matches: 7. Germline CDR1 reads KGHSH; CDR2 reads LQKENI. As DNA, the CDR3 is TGTGCCAGCTCACCGTTGACTAGCGGGAGCCGGTACGAGCAGTACTTC. Protein sequence: CASSPLTSGSRYEQYF.

The chain recombines TRBV7-3 with TRBJ2-1; 8 positions match TRBD2. This CDR3 region has 11 residues. Germline CDR1 and CDR2: SGHTA and FQGTGA. Unmatched junction bases numbered 7, after V lost 6 bases and J lost 15 bases. As DNA, the CDR3 is TGTGCCAGCAGTAGTAGCGGGGATCTGTTCTTC. This translates into CASSSSGDLFF.

The sample holds many counts of this clonotype. J is TRBJ1-2 and V is TRBV18; D remains unclear. V was cut by 1 base and J by 0 bases, with 9 bases left in between. This CDR3 has 15 residues. Germline lookup yields CDR1 KGHSH and CDR2 LQKENI. The CDR3 sequence: CASSPLGEANYGYTF. In DNA form, the CDR3 reads TGTGCCAGCTCACCACTTGGAGAAGCTAACTATGGCTACACCTTC.

This clonotype occurred many times. The rearrangement uses TRBV7-9 and TRBJ2-3, with 7 bases matching TRBD2. Trimming removed 1 base from V and 2 bases from J; junction bases left unmatched: 9. In germline, CDR1 is SEHNR, CDR2 FQNEAQ (reference sequence). This CDR3 is built from 17 residues. The CDR3 protein is CASSLERTRGSTDTQYF. CDR3 sequence (DNA): TGTGCCAGCAGCTTAGAAAGGACTAGGGGATCCACAGATACGCAGTATTTT.

V usage is TRBV5-5 and J usage is TRBJ2-1, with no clear D. V lost 6 bases to trimming and J lost 4 bases, with 17 bases between them. CDR1 is SGHKS, CDR2 YYEKEE, per germline (reference sequence). This CDR3 has 15 amino acids. The CDR3 here is CASTKLQERYNEQFF. CDR3 DNA sequence: TGTGCCAGCACCAAGCTCCAGGAGAGATACAATGAGCAGTTCTTC.

Note on this clonotype: A clone one base away is much larger, so this may be a read error. V gene TRBV6-1 combines with J gene TRBJ1-1, with D uncertain. The germline V and J ends were trimmed by 8 bases and 10 bases, with 20 bases remaining between them. The CDR3 totals 13 residues. CDR1 is MNHNS, CDR2 SASEGT, per germline. CDR3 loop: CASFKGPSAGAFF. Here the CDR3 DNA reads TGTGCCAGCTTTAAGGGCCCATCCGCTGGAGCTTTCTTT.

This clonotype was seen repeatedly, ten times or more. The chain joins TRBV6-1 to TRBJ1-2; D gene uncertain. This CDR3 is 12 amino acids long. Trimming took off 3 bases at V and 6 bases at J, with 8 bases between the two ends. Germline V gives CDR1 MNHNS, CDR2 SASEGT. The CDR3 nucleotides read TGTGCCAGCAGTGAGAGGAGCCATGGCTACACCTTC. Translated, it gives CASSERSHGYTF.

In this sample, this clonotype turned up a few times. The J gene is TRBJ2-2, the V gene TRBV5-1; TRBD2 matches 13 bases. J lost 3 bases, V lost 4 bases, and 6 bases had no gene match. Germline V gene lookup returns CDR1 SGHRS and CDR2 YFSETQ. There are 17 residues in the CDR3. As DNA, the CDR3 is TGCGCCAGCAGCCCCGGGACTAGCGGGACGTACACCGGGGAGCTGTTTTTT. This translates into CASSPGTSGTYTGELFF.

Here the CDR3 reads CSARNALYGYTF. The CDR3 DNA sequence: TGCAGTGCTAGAAATGCCCTCTATGGCTACACCTTC. The J gene is TRBJ1-2, the V gene TRBV20-1; D is undetermined. Germline V gene sequence: CDR1 DFQATT, CDR2 SNEGSKA (reference sequence). V was pared by 2 bases and J by 4 bases, with 8 bases between. This CDR3 contains 12 residues.

This clonotype was seen a handful of times. V is TRBV4-1 and J is TRBJ2-2, with 10 bases identical to TRBD2. Trimming removed 4 bases from V and 5 bases from J; junction bases left unmatched: 10. The CDR3 contains 17 residues. CDR1 MGHRA and CDR2 YSYEKL come from the germline V gene. The CDR3 DNA sequence: TGCGCCAGCAGCCCCATCCTAGCGGGAGTATGGACCGGGGAGCTGTTTTTT. Protein product: CASSPILAGVWTGELFF.

Remarks on this clonotype: This may be a read error, as it is one base from a much larger clone. V usage is TRBV20-1 and J usage is TRBJ1-2; no firm D call. Looked up from germline, CDR1 is DFQATT and CDR2 is SNEGSKA (reference sequence). Trimming stripped 4 bases from V and 2 bases from J, with 14 bases between. The CDR3 sequence is 14 residues long. CDR3 nucleotide sequence: TGCAGTGCTAATTCCCGGCAGGCCAACTATGGCTACACCTTC. It codes for CSANSRQANYGYTF.

This clonotype was detected ten times or more. V is TRBV13 and J is TRBJ1-6; possible D gene TRBD1, 5 bases. The CDR3 length is 13 residues. V was clipped by 0 bases and J by 14 bases, with 11 bases between them. The germline CDR1 and CDR2 sequences are PRHDT and FYEKMQ (reference sequence). The CDR3 sequence: CASSLGHQGTLHF. The CDR3 nucleotides read TGTGCCAGCAGCTTAGGTCACCAGGGCACCCTCCACTTT.

This clonotype was recorded a few times. The gene calls are TRBV14 and TRBJ2-4, with D perhaps given as TRBD1 or TRBD2 (6 bases each). Germline CDR1 SGHDN, CDR2 FVKESK. This CDR3 has 17 residues. The V and J ends lost 0 bases and 2 bases respectively, with 14 bases between them. CDR3 DNA: TGTGCCAGCAGCCAAGATTCGGGGGCTGGGACCAAAAACATTCAGTACTTC. Translated: CASSQDSGAGTKNIQYF.

The chain joins TRBV27 to TRBJ2-1; the match to TRBD2 covers 7 bases. CDR3 length: 15 residues. V trimming: 9 bases; J trimming: 0 bases; junction bases outside the gene matches: 8. Germline-derived CDR1 and CDR2 are MNHEY and SMNVEV (reference sequence). The CDR3 DNA sequence: TGTGCCAGTCTCGGGGGGATAAGCTCCTACAATGAGCAGTTCTTC. As protein: CASLGGISSYNEQFF.

V usage is TRBV29-1 and J usage is TRBJ2-5; no clear D. Germline assignment: CDR1 SQVTM and CDR2 ANQGSEA. The CDR3 runs to 11 residues. V lost 8 bases and J lost 5, with 12 bases in between. CDR3 in DNA: TGCAGCTCAATGTTCTCCGAGACCCAGTACTTC. This codes for CSSMFSETQYF.

In this sample, this clonotype turned up many times. The V and J genes are TRBV28 and TRBJ2-7, with D perhaps TRBD1 (6 bases). The V and J ends lost 5 bases and 2 bases respectively, with 13 bases between them. The CDR3 consists of 14 residues. Germline V lookup: CDR1 MDHEN, CDR2 SYDVKM. CDR3 amino acids: CASSPQGWAYEQYF. The DNA of the CDR3 is TGTGCCAGCAGTCCCCAGGGGTGGGCCTACGAGCAGTACTTC.

This clonotype was picked up many times. J is TRBJ1-6 and V is TRBV9; D unresolved. CDR3 size: 14 residues. V lost 4 bases to trimming and J lost 7 bases, with 12 bases between them. CDR1 and CDR2 from the germline V gene are SGDLS and YYNGEE. Here the CDR3 reads CASSPGPRNSPLHF. The CDR3 coding sequence is TGTGCCAGCAGCCCCGGGCCCAGGAATTCACCCCTCCACTTT.

This clonotype has just a few counts. A read error may explain this, as a much larger clone is one base away. This chain links TRBV27 with TRBJ2-3; 12 nucleotides agree with TRBD2. CDR1 and CDR2 from the germline V gene are MNHEY and SMNVEV (reference sequence). The CDR3 is 17 amino acids. In nucleotides, the CDR3 is TGTACCAGCAGTTTCCCCGGACTAGCGGGGAGCACAGATACGCAGTATTTT. Translated, it gives CTSSFPGLAGSTDTQYF.

The chain uses TRBV7-9 and TRBJ2-4, with D perhaps TRBD1 or TRBD2 (7 bases each). Trimming stripped 5 bases from V and 1 base from J, with 12 bases between. This CDR3 comprises 15 residues. Looked up from germline, CDR1 is SEHNR and CDR2 is FQNEAQ (reference sequence). DNA of the CDR3: TGTGCCAGCAGCCCCCAGGGGGGGGCCAAAAACATTCAGTACTTC. As protein: CASSPQGGAKNIQYF.

This clonotype was recorded at least ten times. V gene TRBV5-1 combines with J gene TRBJ2-1; D may match TRBD1 or TRBD2 (5 bases each). V was clipped by 0 bases and J by 6 bases, with 16 bases between them. The CDR3 has 16 amino acids. The germline V gene has CDR1 SGHRS and CDR2 YFSETQ. The CDR3 nucleotides read TGCGCCAGCAGCTTGGCAGCTACGCCGAGGGGCAATGAGCAGTTCTTC. Translating it yields CASSLAATPRGNEQFF.

The J gene is TRBJ2-1, the V gene TRBV6-5, with 10 bases identical to TRBD1. Germline lookup yields CDR1 MNHEY and CDR2 SVGAGI. V trimming: 2 bases; J trimming: 3 bases; junction bases outside the gene matches: 7. The CDR3 runs to 17 residues. The chain's CDR3 is CASSYQPRTGGYNEQFF. In DNA form, the CDR3 reads TGTGCCAGCAGTTACCAGCCGAGGACAGGGGGCTACAATGAGCAGTTCTTC.

This clonotype occurred a few times. The chain uses TRBV18 and TRBJ1-4; the D is unclear. The CDR3 is 13 amino acids. V lost 5 bases to trimming and J lost 8 bases, with 12 bases between them. CDR1 is KGHSH and CDR2 is LQKENI in the germline V gene. CDR3 sequence: CASSKEGREKLFF. For the CDR3, the DNA is TGTGCCAGCTCAAAGGAGGGCCGGGAAAAACTGTTTTTT.

The chain uses TRBV4-1 and TRBJ1-6, with unresolved D. The CDR3 loop spans 14 amino acids. Between the trimmed V and J ends, which lost 3 bases and 9 bases, there was a span of 12 bases. CDR1 is MGHRA and CDR2 is YSYEKL in the germline V gene. The CDR3 spells CASSQGSFGSPLHF. The CDR3, as DNA: TGCGCCAGCAGCCAGGGCAGCTTTGGTTCACCCCTCCACTTT.

The CDR3 bases are TGTGCCAGCGGGACGAGGCAGGGGGCGAACACCGGGGAGCTGTTTTTT. Protein: CASGTRQGANTGELFF. V gene TRBV6-1 combines with J gene TRBJ2-2; 7 nucleotides align to TRBD1. Germline assignment: CDR1 MNHNS and CDR2 SASEGT. J was trimmed by 0 bases and V by 8 bases; bases with no gene match: 9. This CDR3 spans 16 amino acids.

This clonotype was counted a few times. Relative to the germline gene, one junction end is altered; a read error may explain this. The rearrangement links TRBV28 to TRBJ1-5; TRBD1 agrees at 9 bases. This CDR3 is built from 15 residues. Per germline, CDR1 MDHEN and CDR2 SYDVKM. CDR3 sequence (DNA): TGTGCCAGCAGTTTAACCGGACAGGGGAATCAGTCCCAGCATTTT. Translated, it gives CASSLTGQGNQSQHF.

This clonotype occurred many times. The chain links TRBV7-2 to TRBJ2-7; a weak D match, TRBD1 (5 bases). The length of the CDR3 is 14 residues. Between the trimmed V and J ends, which lost 1 base and 0 bases, there was a span of 7 bases. Per the germline V gene, CDR1 is SGHTA and CDR2 is FQGNSA. CDR3 residues: CASSLDRSSYEQYF. The DNA of the CDR3 is TGTGCCAGCAGCTTAGACAGGAGCTCCTACGAGCAGTACTTC. The full variable domain, rest sourced from reference TRBV7-2 and TRBJ2-7, is GAGVSQSPSNKVTEKGKDVELRCDPISGHTALYWYRQSLGQGLEFLIYFQGNSAPDKSGLPSDRFSAERTGGSVSTLTIQRTQQEDSAVYLCASSLDRSSYEQYFGPGTRLTVT.

This clonotype was observed a few times. This sequence joins TRBV12-3 or TRBV12-4 and TRBJ2-1, with D tentatively TRBD2 (5 bases). The CDR3 length is 13 residues. Trimming stripped 3 bases from V and 9 bases from J, with 12 bases between. This CDR3 reads CASSLVGRGEQFF. For the CDR3, the DNA is TGTGCCAGCAGTTTGGTGGGGAGAGGTGAGCAGTTCTTC.

This clonotype occurred many times. The chain carries TRBV20-1 and TRBJ1-5; D might be TRBD1 (6 bases). CDR1 is DFQATT, CDR2 SNEGSKA, per germline (reference sequence). V gave up 6 bases and J gave up 6 bases, with 15 bases separating them. The CDR3 totals 13 residues. CDR3 sequence: CSALTGLRQPQHF. The CDR3 region has the DNA TGCAGTGCACTTACAGGGCTCCGTCAGCCCCAGCATTTT.

This clonotype was seen a few times. The chain recombines TRBV7-6 with TRBJ1-1; TRBD1 matches 10 bases. This CDR3 has 17 amino acids. The V and J ends lost 7 bases and 1 base, in that order; junction bases with no gene match: 12. Per the germline V gene, CDR1 is SGHVS and CDR2 is FNYEAQ. CDR3 protein: CASNRPRTGGGNTEAFF. The CDR3 DNA reads as TGTGCCAGCAACCGACCCCGGACAGGGGGGGGGAACACTGAAGCTTTCTTT.

There are many counts of this clonotype. The rearrangement links TRBV3-1 to TRBJ1-1, with 9 bases fitting TRBD1. V trimming: 3 bases; J trimming: 6 bases; junction bases outside the gene matches: 5. Germline assignment: CDR1 LGHDT and CDR2 YNNKEL (reference sequence). The CDR3 totals 14 residues. The chain's CDR3 is CASSHLQGASEAFF. The CDR3, as DNA: TGTGCCAGCAGCCATTTACAGGGGGCGTCTGAAGCTTTCTTT.

This clonotype was observed a few times. The chain carries TRBV15 and TRBJ2-1; 8 bases align to TRBD2. The CDR3 totals 15 residues. The germline V gene encodes CDR1 LNHNV and CDR2 YYDKDF (reference sequence). J lost 8 bases, V lost 7 bases, and 13 bases had no gene match. The CDR3 coding sequence is TGTGCCACCAACCCAGTGGTAGCGGGAAGGGATGAGCAGTTCTTC. It is translated as CATNPVVAGRDEQFF.